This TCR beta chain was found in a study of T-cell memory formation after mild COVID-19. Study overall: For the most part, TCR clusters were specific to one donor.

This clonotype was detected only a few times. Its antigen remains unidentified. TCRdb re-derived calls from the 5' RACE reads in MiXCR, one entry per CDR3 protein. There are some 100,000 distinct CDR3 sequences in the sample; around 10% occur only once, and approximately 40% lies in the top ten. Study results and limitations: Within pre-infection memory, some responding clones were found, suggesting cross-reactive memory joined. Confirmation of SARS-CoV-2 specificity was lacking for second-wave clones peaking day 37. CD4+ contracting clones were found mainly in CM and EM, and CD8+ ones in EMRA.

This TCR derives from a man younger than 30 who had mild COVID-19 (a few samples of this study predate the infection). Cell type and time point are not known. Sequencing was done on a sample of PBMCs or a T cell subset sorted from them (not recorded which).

The CDR3 sequence: CASSPGRVRMNTEAFF. In DNA, the CDR3 is TGTGCCAGCAGCCCGGGCCGGGTTCGGATGAACACTGAAGCTTTCTTT. This chain links TRBV7-9 with TRBJ1-1; D unclear. V gave up 5 bases and J gave up 0 bases, with 16 bases separating them. Germline assignment: CDR1 SEHNR and CDR2 FQNEAQ (reference sequence). The CDR3 totals 16 residues. The entire variable domain, with the rest obtained from reference TRBV7-9 and TRBJ1-1, is as follows: DTGVSQNPRHKITKRGQNVTFRCDPISEHNRLYWYRQTLGQGPEFLTYFQNEAQLEKSRLLSDRFSAERPKGSFSTLEIQRTEQGDSAMYLCASSPGRVRMNTEAFFGQGTRLTVV.